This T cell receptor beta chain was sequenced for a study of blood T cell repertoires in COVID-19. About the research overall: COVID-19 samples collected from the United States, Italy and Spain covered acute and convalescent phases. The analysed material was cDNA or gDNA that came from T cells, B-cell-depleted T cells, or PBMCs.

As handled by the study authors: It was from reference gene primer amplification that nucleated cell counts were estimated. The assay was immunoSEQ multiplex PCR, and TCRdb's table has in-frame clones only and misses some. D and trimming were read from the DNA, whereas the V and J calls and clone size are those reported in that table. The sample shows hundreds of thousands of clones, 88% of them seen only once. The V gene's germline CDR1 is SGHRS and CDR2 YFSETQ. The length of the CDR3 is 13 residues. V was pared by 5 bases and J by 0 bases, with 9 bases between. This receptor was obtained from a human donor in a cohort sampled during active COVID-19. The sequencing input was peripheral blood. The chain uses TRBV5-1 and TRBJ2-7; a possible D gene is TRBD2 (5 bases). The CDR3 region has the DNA TGCGCCAGCAGGGGAGTCACCTCCTACGAGCAGTACTTC. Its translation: CASRGVTSYEQYF.